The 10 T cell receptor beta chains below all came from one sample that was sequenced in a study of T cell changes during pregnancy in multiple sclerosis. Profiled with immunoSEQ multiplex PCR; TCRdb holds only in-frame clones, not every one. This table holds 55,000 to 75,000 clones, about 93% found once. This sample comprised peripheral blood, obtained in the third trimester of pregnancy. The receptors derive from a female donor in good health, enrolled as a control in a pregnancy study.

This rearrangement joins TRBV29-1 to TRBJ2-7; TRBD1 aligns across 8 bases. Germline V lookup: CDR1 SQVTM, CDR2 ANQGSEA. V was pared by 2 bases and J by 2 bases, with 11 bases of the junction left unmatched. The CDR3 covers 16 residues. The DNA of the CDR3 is TGCAGCGTTGAAATCGGGGCGACAGGGGACACCTACGAGCAGTACTTC. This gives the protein CSVEIGATGDTYEQYF.

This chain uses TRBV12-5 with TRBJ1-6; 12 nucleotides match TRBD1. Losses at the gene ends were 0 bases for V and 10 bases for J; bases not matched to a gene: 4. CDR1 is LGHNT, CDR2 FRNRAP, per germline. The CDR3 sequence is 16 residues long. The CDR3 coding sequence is TGTGCTAGTGGTTTGGTACGGGGACAGGGGGCGTCACCCCTCCACTTT. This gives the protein CASGLVRGQGASPLHF.

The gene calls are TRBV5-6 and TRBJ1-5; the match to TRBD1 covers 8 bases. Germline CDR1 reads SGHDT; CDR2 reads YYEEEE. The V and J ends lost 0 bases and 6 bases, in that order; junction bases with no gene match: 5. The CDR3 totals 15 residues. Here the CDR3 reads CASSLARGRRQPQHF. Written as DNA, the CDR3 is TGTGCCAGCAGCTTGGCCAGGGGGCGCCGTCAGCCCCAGCATTTT.

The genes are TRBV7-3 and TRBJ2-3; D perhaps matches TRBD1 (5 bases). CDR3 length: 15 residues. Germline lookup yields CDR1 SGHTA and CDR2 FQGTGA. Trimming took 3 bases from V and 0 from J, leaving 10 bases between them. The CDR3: CASSLTATSTDTQYF. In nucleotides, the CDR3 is TGTGCCAGCAGCTTGACAGCGACTAGCACAGATACGCAGTATTTT.

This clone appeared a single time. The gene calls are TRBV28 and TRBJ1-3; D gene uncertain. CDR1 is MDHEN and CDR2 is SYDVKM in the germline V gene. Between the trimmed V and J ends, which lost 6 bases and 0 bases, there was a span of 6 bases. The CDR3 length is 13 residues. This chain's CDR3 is CASRRFSGNTIYF. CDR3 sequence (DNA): TGTGCCAGCAGACGGTTCTCTGGAAACACCATATATTTT.

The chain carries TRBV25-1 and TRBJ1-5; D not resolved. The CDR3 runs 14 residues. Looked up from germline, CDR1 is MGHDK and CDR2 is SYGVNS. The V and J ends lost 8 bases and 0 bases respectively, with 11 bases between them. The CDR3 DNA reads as TGTGCCAGCTCCTCACCCTATAGCAATCAGCCCCAGCATTTT. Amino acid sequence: CASSSPYSNQPQHF.

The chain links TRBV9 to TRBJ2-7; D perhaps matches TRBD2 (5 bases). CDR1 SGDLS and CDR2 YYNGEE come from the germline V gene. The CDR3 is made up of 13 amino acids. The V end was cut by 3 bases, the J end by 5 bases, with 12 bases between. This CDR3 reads CASSGTRGHEQYF. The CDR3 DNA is TGTGCCAGCAGCGGGACGAGAGGGCACGAGCAGTACTTC.

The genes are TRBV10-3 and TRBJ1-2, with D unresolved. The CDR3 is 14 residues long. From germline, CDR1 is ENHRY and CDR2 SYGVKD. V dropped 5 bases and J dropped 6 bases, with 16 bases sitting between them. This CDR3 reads CAISKEYETDGYTF. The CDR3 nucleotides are TGTGCCATCAGTAAGGAGTATGAGACGGATGGCTACACCTTC.

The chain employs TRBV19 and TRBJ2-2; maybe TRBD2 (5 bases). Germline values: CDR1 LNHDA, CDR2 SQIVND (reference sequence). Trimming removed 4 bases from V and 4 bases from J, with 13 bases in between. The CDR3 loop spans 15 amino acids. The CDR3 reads CASSRAVRSTGELFF. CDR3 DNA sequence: TGTGCCAGTAGTAGAGCGGTGAGGAGCACCGGGGAGCTGTTTTTT.

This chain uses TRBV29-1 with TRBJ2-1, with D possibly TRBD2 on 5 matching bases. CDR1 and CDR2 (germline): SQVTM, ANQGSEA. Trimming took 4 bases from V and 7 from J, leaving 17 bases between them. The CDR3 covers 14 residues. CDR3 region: CSVVAPSRGNEQFF. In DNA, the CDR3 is TGCAGCGTTGTCGCCCCTAGTCGGGGTAATGAGCAGTTCTTC.